The 28 T cell receptor beta chains in this list originate from one sample, sequenced in a study of blood T cell repertoires in COVID-19. Repertoires were generated with immunoSEQ multiplex PCR, while TCRdb's copy carries only in-frame clones and drops some. Of approximately 70,000 clones listed, 70% to 90% are singletons. The sample was peripheral blood. These receptors came from a woman between 45 and 60 years old with COVID-19, enrolled during active disease.

This rearrangement joins TRBV6-4 to TRBJ1-1; unclear D gene. CDR3 size: 15 residues. Germline CDR1 and CDR2: MRHNA and SNTAGT. The V gene lost 0 bases and the J gene lost 4 bases, with 12 bases spanning the gap. The CDR3 DNA reads as TGTGCCAGCAGTGACTCGTTTTCCCCGAGCACTGAAGCTTTCTTT. It translates to CASSDSFSPSTEAFF.

The gene calls are TRBV27 and TRBJ1-5; D may be TRBD1 (5 bases). Germline V lookup: CDR1 MNHEY, CDR2 SMNVEV (reference sequence). Between the trimmed V and J ends, which lost 6 bases and 7 bases, there was a span of 16 bases. The CDR3 loop spans 14 amino acids. The CDR3 DNA reads TGTGCCAGCAGGGCCACGGGGGGATGGCAGCCCCAGCATTTT. This encodes CASRATGGWQPQHF.

The chain uses TRBV11-1 and TRBJ1-4; no clear D gene. The germline CDR1 and CDR2 sequences are SGHAT and FQDESV (reference sequence). Trimming shortened V by 4 bases and J by 5 bases, and 14 bases separated the two germline ends. CDR3 length equals 15 residues. CDR3 in amino acids: CASSSIRDWNEKLFF. CDR3 sequence (DNA): TGTGCCAGCAGCTCGATCCGGGATTGGAATGAAAAACTGTTTTTT.

The chain recombines TRBV5-1 with TRBJ1-4; D is ambiguous. This CDR3 comprises 12 residues. V was cut by 4 bases and J by 6 bases, with 7 bases left in between. Germline CDR1 SGHRS, CDR2 YFSETQ. The CDR3 DNA sequence: TGCGCCAGCAGCGGTCTAGATGAAAAACTGTTTTTT. It translates to CASSGLDEKLFF.

J is TRBJ2-7 and V is TRBV24-1; the D is unclear. The CDR3 is 15 amino acids. Between the trimmed V and J ends, which lost 4 bases and 3 bases, there was a span of 15 bases. CDR1 KGHDR and CDR2 SFDVKD come from the germline V gene. This CDR3 reads CATSEAGSPNYEQYF. Here the CDR3 DNA reads TGTGCCACCAGTGAGGCAGGATCGCCCAACTACGAGCAGTACTTC.

The gene calls are TRBV30 and TRBJ1-2; the D gene is possibly TRBD1 (5 bases). V shed 6 bases and J shed 8 bases, with 13 bases lying between them. CDR3 length: 11 amino acids. CDR1 is GTSNPN and CDR2 is SVGIG in the germline V gene (reference sequence). The CDR3 is CACLGDQGYTF. CDR3 sequence (DNA): TGTGCCTGCTTAGGGGATCAGGGCTACACCTTC. Full variable domain (rest looked up from reference TRBV30 and TRBJ1-2): SQTIHQWPATLVQPVGSPLSLECTVEGTSNPNLYWYRQAAGRGLQLLFYSVGIGQISSEVPQNLSASRPQDRQFILSSKKLLLSDSGFYLCACLGDQGYTFGSGTRLTVV.

The chain is built from TRBV19 and TRBJ2-1; 9 bases are shared with TRBD2. Per the germline V gene, CDR1 is LNHDA and CDR2 is SQIVND (reference sequence). The CDR3 extends over 17 amino acids. J was trimmed by 4 bases and V by 9 bases; bases with no gene match: 16. CDR3 bases: TGTGCCAGAGGCCCGAAGAAGAGCGGGAGGAAGTACAATGAGCAGTTCTTC. Protein product: CARGPKKSGRKYNEQFF.

V usage is TRBV7-2 and J usage is TRBJ1-5; no reliable D call. There are 13 residues in the CDR3. V lost 0 bases and J lost 5, with 5 bases in between. The V gene's germline CDR1 is SGHTA and CDR2 FQGNSA. This chain's CDR3 is CASSLAPHQPQHF. Written as DNA, the CDR3 is TGTGCCAGCAGCTTAGCCCCTCATCAGCCCCAGCATTTT.

The genes are TRBV7-2 and TRBJ2-1; 8 bases are shared with TRBD2. This CDR3 contains 17 residues. The trim removed 4 bases at V and 8 bases at J, leaving 16 bases unmatched. CDR1 is SGHTA and CDR2 is FQGNSA in the germline V gene. The CDR3 here is CASSSQGSAGVEDEQFF. In DNA form, the CDR3 reads TGTGCCAGCAGCTCCCAGGGGTCAGCGGGAGTTGAGGATGAGCAGTTCTTC.

The chain carries TRBV28 and TRBJ1-5; tentative D call: TRBD1 (6 bases). V lost 4 bases, J lost 4 bases, and 11 bases lay in between. Germline CDR1 reads MDHEN; CDR2 reads SYDVKM. The CDR3 consists of 14 residues. CDR3 region: CASSSPQGNQPQHF. The CDR3 coding sequence is TGTGCCAGCAGTTCCCCTCAGGGGAATCAGCCCCAGCATTTT.

The J gene is TRBJ2-1, the V gene TRBV11-2; D is perhaps TRBD2 (6 bases). V was pared by 5 bases and J by 0 bases, with 20 bases between. Germline V CDR1 and CDR2: SGHAT, FQNNGV. The CDR3 consists of 18 residues. CDR3 nucleotide sequence: TGTGCCAGCAGCACACATAGGGGAGGAAAGAGCTCCTACAATGAGCAGTTCTTC. Protein sequence: CASSTHRGGKSSYNEQFF.

The chain links TRBV5-4 to TRBJ2-2, with a weak D call TRBD1 (5 bases). Germline CDR1 is SGHNT and CDR2 is YYREEE (reference sequence). V lost 3 bases to trimming and J lost 6 bases, with 12 bases between them. This CDR3 region has 14 residues. This chain's CDR3 is CASSWLLGAGELFF. In DNA, the CDR3 is TGTGCCAGCAGCTGGCTTCTAGGGGCCGGGGAGCTGTTTTTT.

The V gene is TRBV5-4, the J gene TRBJ2-5; possibly TRBD2 for D (6 bases). The CDR3 is 15 amino acids. Germline values: CDR1 SGHNT, CDR2 YYREEE (reference sequence). The V end was cut by 4 bases, the J end by 5 bases, with 18 bases between. CDR3: CASSRKGEEWETQYF. CDR3 nucleotide sequence: TGTGCCAGCAGCCGAAAAGGGGAGGAATGGGAGACCCAGTACTTC.

The rearrangement uses TRBV18 and TRBJ1-1; no clear D. The CDR3 loop spans 13 amino acids. Trimming cost V 3 bases and J 1 base, with 6 bases left between them. Germline V gives CDR1 KGHSH, CDR2 LQKENI. The CDR3 nucleotides read TGTGCCAGCTCACCTAAAGCGAACACTGAAGCTTTCTTT. Translated, it gives CASSPKANTEAFF.

This chain joins TRBV29-1 and TRBJ2-7, with TRBD2 identical over 12 bases. This CDR3 is built from 20 residues. Germline V gives CDR1 SQVTM, CDR2 ANQGSEA. Unmatched junction bases numbered 23, after V lost 1 base and J lost 7 bases. CDR3 in amino acids: CSVEVPNWQGASGRATEQYF. The CDR3, as DNA: TGCAGCGTTGAAGTTCCGAATTGGCAGGGGGCTAGCGGGAGGGCGACGGAGCAGTACTTC.

The V and J genes are TRBV7-9 and TRBJ2-5; TRBD2 aligns across 7 bases. The V gene end was trimmed by 3 bases and the J gene end by 8 bases; junction bases not matched to a gene: 3. The CDR3 is 12 amino acids. The germline CDR1 and CDR2 sequences are SEHNR and FQNEAQ (reference sequence). CDR3 amino acids: CASSLAGETQYF. The CDR3 coding sequence is TGTGCCAGCAGCTTGGCGGGGGAAACCCAGTACTTC.

The rearrangement uses TRBV4-1 and TRBJ1-1, with a weak D call TRBD1 (5 bases). The CDR3 is made up of 16 amino acids. Germline CDR1 MGHRA, CDR2 YSYEKL. V was clipped by 0 bases and J by 1 base, with 12 bases between them. Here the CDR3 DNA reads TGCGCCAGCAGCCAAGAGCCGGGACTCCGGAACACTGAAGCTTTCTTT. This sequence encodes CASSQEPGLRNTEAFF.

This clone was counted a few times. This chain connects TRBV5-6 to TRBJ2-1; TRBD1 matches at 11 bases. CDR1 is SGHDT, CDR2 YYEEEE, per germline. The trim removed 6 bases at V and 7 bases at J, leaving 15 bases unmatched. The CDR3 runs 17 residues. The CDR3, as DNA: TGTGCCAGCAAGGGTGTCCGCGGACAGGGGGCTTATAATGAGCAGTTCTTC. It translates to CASKGVRGQGAYNEQFF.

The genes are TRBV19 and TRBJ1-1, with TRBD1 matching 9 bases. The CDR3 loop spans 14 amino acids. After removal of 5 bases from V and 5 bases from J, the junction contained 6 bases not matched to a gene. Germline V CDR1 and CDR2: LNHDA, SQIVND (reference sequence). The DNA of the CDR3 is TGTGCCAGTAGTTCGACAGGGGGTGAGACTGAAGCTTTCTTT. It translates to CASSSTGGETEAFF.

The chain carries TRBV19 and TRBJ2-1; D is ambiguous. The CDR3 is 13 amino acids. Between the trimmed V and J ends, which lost 8 bases and 2 bases, there was a span of 10 bases. Looked up from germline, CDR1 is LNHDA and CDR2 is SQIVND (reference sequence). The CDR3 loop reads CASQRSTYNEQFF. The CDR3 DNA is TGTGCCAGTCAACGGTCGACCTACAATGAGCAGTTCTTC. Based on the CDR3 plus reference TRBV19 and TRBJ2-1, the full variable domain is DGGITQSPKYLFRKEGQNVTLSCEQNLNHDAMYWYRQDPGQGLRLIYYSQIVNDFQKGDIAEGYSVSREKKESFPLTVTSAQKNPTAFYLCASQRSTYNEQFFGPGTRLTVL.

V usage is TRBV4-1 and J usage is TRBJ2-7; D unresolved. CDR1 MGHRA and CDR2 YSYEKL come from the germline V gene. Trimming cost V 0 bases and J 4 bases, with 7 bases left between them. The CDR3 loop spans 13 amino acids. The DNA of the CDR3 is TGCGCCAGCAGCCAAGAGATGGCATACGAGCAGTACTTC. Its protein product is CASSQEMAYEQYF.

The chain recombines TRBV7-2 with TRBJ1-6; D is ambiguous. V was pared by 2 bases and J by 9 bases, with 17 bases between. Germline V CDR1 and CDR2: SGHTA, FQGNSA. This CDR3 region has 16 residues. The CDR3, as DNA: TGTGCCAGCAGCTTACTTAGGGTGGGCCGGGGTTCACCCCTCCACTTT. Translating it yields CASSLLRVGRGSPLHF.

V is TRBV5-4 and J is TRBJ2-3; perhaps TRBD2 as D (6 bases). V shed 2 bases and J shed 3 bases, with 13 bases lying between them. Germline CDR1 is SGHNT and CDR2 is YYREEE (reference sequence). The CDR3 runs 15 residues. CDR3 amino acids: CASSFPASETDTQYF. The CDR3, as DNA: TGTGCCAGCAGCTTCCCGGCTAGCGAAACAGATACGCAGTATTTT.

J is TRBJ2-4 and V is TRBV29-1; D unclear. Germline lookup yields CDR1 SQVTM and CDR2 ANQGSEA. Trimming left V 3 bases short and J 5 bases short, with 5 bases between. The CDR3 loop spans 11 amino acids. The CDR3 loop is CSVDRENIQYF. In DNA form, the CDR3 reads TGCAGCGTTGACCGAGAAAACATTCAGTACTTC.

The V gene is TRBV5-4, the J gene TRBJ2-3, with D possibly matching TRBD2 (5 bases). From germline, CDR1 is SGHNT and CDR2 YYREEE (reference sequence). V was trimmed by 3 bases and J by 2 bases, leaving 13 bases between them. The CDR3 consists of 15 residues. The CDR3 region has the DNA TGTGCCAGCAGCTCTTGGGCGGGCTCCACAGATACGCAGTATTTT. Residues: CASSSWAGSTDTQYF.

The chain is built from TRBV27 and TRBJ2-5, with 15 bases matching TRBD2. The junction had 2 bases not matched to a gene; V was cut back by 8 bases and J by 4 bases. In germline, CDR1 is MNHEY, CDR2 SMNVEV (reference sequence). CDR3 size: 14 residues. CDR3 amino acids: CASPGLAGGETQYF. Written as DNA, the CDR3 is TGTGCCAGCCCGGGACTAGCGGGAGGAGAGACCCAGTACTTC.

The rearrangement uses TRBV4-1 and TRBJ2-7; TRBD2 matches 14 bases. There are 19 residues in the CDR3. V was clipped by 1 base and J by 6 bases; unmatched bases: 14. Germline CDR1 reads MGHRA; CDR2 reads YSYEKL. In nucleotides, the CDR3 is TGCGCCAGCAGCCAAGTTCCCGGGACTAGCGGGAGAAGGGCGGCCGAGCAGTACTTC. Translated: CASSQVPGTSGRRAAEQYF.

This rearrangement joins TRBV5-6 to TRBJ1-2; D is possibly TRBD1 (5 bases). From germline, CDR1 is SGHDT and CDR2 YYEEEE. Trimming cost V 4 bases and J 8 bases, with 15 bases left between them. CDR3 length: 13 amino acids. The DNA of the CDR3 is TGTGCCAGCAGCGAAGGACGGGGGGACGGCTACACCTTC. Its protein product is CASSEGRGDGYTF.